This T cell receptor beta chain comes out of a study of cytomegalovirus exposure and HLA in healthy donors. PCR was performed using 60 Vbeta and 13 Jbeta primers. Data came from immunoSEQ multiplex PCR; TCRdb stores just in-frame clones and leaves some out. The sample lists roughly 140,000 clones; about 84% were seen once. V lost 6 bases and J 10 bases, leaving 12 bases between the germline ends. The CDR3 runs 11 residues. Germline CDR1 and CDR2: MNHEY and SVGAGI. This clone occurred a few times. Sample: PBMCs. The sequence was collected from a woman aged 18 to 35 in good health and CMV-seropositive. The rearrangement links TRBV6-5 to TRBJ1-1, with D tentatively TRBD1 (5 bases). The CDR3 nucleotides read TGTGCCAGCAGCACCAGGGCCGCAGCTTTCTTT. It translates to CASSTRAAAFF.